The clone carrying this T cell receptor beta chain was recorded at least ten times. The entry originates in a study of T cells after yellow fever vaccination. TCRdb redid the calling of the 5' RACE reads with MiXCR, one entry per CDR3 protein. Found here are 25,000 to 30,000 distinct CDR3 sequences, 4.5% to 7% of them singletons; the top ten hold 10% to 15%. The sample consisted of PBMCs, either bulk or a sorted T-cell subset (CD4+, CD8+, memory, or dextramer-sorted; not recorded which), taken 15 days after the yellow fever booster vaccination. This sequence was found in a man aged 25 to 45 who received the YFV17D yellow fever vaccine.

CDR3 in DNA: TGTGCCAGCAGCCAGACAGGGGGCAATCAGCCCCAGCATTTT. It encodes CASSQTGGNQPQHF. This rearrangement joins TRBV6-5 to TRBJ1-5; TRBD1 matches at 8 bases. Germline loops: CDR1 MNHEY, CDR2 SVGAGI. The length of the CDR3 is 14 residues. V lost 6 bases, J lost 2 bases, and 3 bases stayed unmatched.